The sequence of this TCR beta chain was determined in a study of blood T cell repertoires in COVID-19. Turning to the study itself: From the United States, Italy and Spain came samples of acute and convalescent COVID-19.

The table came from immunoSEQ multiplex PCR; TCRdb's copy has only in-frame clones and leaves some out. Of 97,000 or so clones in the sample, 80% to 85% were seen once. Germline trimming cut 1 base from V and 8 bases from J; bases unmatched to any gene: 10. From germline, CDR1 is LNHDA and CDR2 SQIVND (reference sequence). The length of the CDR3 is 16 residues. The rearrangement links TRBV19 to TRBJ1-4; TRBD1 aligns across 7 bases. The sequence came from a man aged 60 to 69 with acute or convalescent COVID-19. Sequencing input: peripheral blood. The CDR3 loop is CASSIGGGQVREKLFF. The CDR3 region has the DNA TGTGCCAGTAGTATAGGCGGAGGACAGGTACGGGAAAAACTGTTTTTT. The complete variable domain, with remaining parts taken from reference TRBV19 and TRBJ1-4, reads DGGITQSPKYLFRKEGQNVTLSCEQNLNHDAMYWYRQDPGQGLRLIYYSQIVNDFQKGDIAEGYSVSREKKESFPLTVTSAQKNPTAFYLCASSIGGGQVREKLFFGSGTQLSVL.